This T cell receptor beta chain was captured by sequencing in a study of beta chain features in type 1 diabetes (dated 2018 in TCRdb). Context from the whole study: Mean age, gender distribution, total cell number and subset yield were not different between patients and healthy donors. A total of just under 110,000,000 sorted cells were examined across all samples, and RNA yield correlated strongly with the number of cells per subset. Whereas all 30 or so donors provided naive and central memory subsets, regulatory and stem cell-like memory subsets were isolated from just 8 patients and about 8 healthy donors. The study compared the TCRB repertoires of sorted circulating CD4+ T cell subsets in recently diagnosed type 1 diabetes patients with those in matched healthy donors. What the work shows at the level of the full study, not this receptor alone: PCR might favor shorter templates, but patient and control samples were amplified and corrected together, so any skew would affect both groups equally. The naive, central memory and regulatory TCRB repertoires appeared to resemble one another more closely among patients than among healthy donors. Patients with type 1 diabetes made fewer insertions and deleted more nucleotides at VDJ recombination sites, implying thymic rearrangement abnormalities. Only small numbers of individuals were included in the HLA sub-analyses, which left unresolved whether HLA type had any influence on TCRB rearrangement. A moderate but significant shortening of TCRB CDR3 length was observed in type 1 diabetes patients in all four CD4+ subsets. Because cDNA was sequenced instead of genomic DNA, highly expressing activated cells could be over-represented, though the groups showed no difference in activation or CD3 levels.

This clone has more than one count but fewer than ten. Its specific antigen is unknown. One base away there is no much larger clone; base qualities are not given. CDR1 and CDR2, looked up from the germline V gene, are SGDLS and YYNGEE. V and J lose 0 bases and 6 bases, and a span of 15 bases separates them. The CDR3 starts with the cysteine, ends with the phenylalanine, and has 15 residues. The DNA shown is the 45-base CDR3, in frame from base 1. Each donor gave one peripheral blood draw, about 100 mL on average, collected into heparinised tubes. Naive, central memory, regulatory and stem cell-like memory CD4+ T cells were sorted on a BD FACSAria II using a panel including CD45RO, CCR7, CD25, CD127, CD95 and CD27. A purity above 98% was achieved for all sorted populations. PBMCs were separated immediately by Lymphoprep density gradient centrifugation and were stained directly, without being cultured. So that batch effects would be minimized, each experiment stained and sorted samples in pairs, pairing one healthy donor with one patient.

All of the isolated RNA was reverse transcribed with the High Capacity cDNA Reverse Transcription Kit, so expressed TCRB transcripts were sequenced. Deep immunoSEQ sequencing was applied to naive, central memory and regulatory T cell samples, giving an average of roughly 3.5 million total reads per sample. After sorted cells were lysed in RLT buffer, RNA was extracted with DNase-treated RNeasy Micro or Mini kits, with the choice depending on cell number. To prevent cross-contamination, every cell subset was processed on its own, while patient and healthy donor samples were processed together. Using the immunoSEQ multiplex PCR, TCRB sequences were amplified from cDNA into 87-bp fragments spanning the CDR3 region. Amplicons were sequenced on the Illumina HiSeq platform. Per the original workflow: Synthetic template baselines were used to correct PCR bias computationally, reads within Hamming distance 2 were collapsed together, and singletons that could not be merged were discarded. By aligning reads against IMGT, V, D and J genes, CDR3 length, and insertions or deletions at six rearrangement sites were assigned. Within each subset, clonotype counts were normalized to the number of sorted cells before true diversity and Gini coefficients were calculated with the tcR R package. The overlap coefficient, calculated on TCRB nucleotide sequences, was used to measure repertoire sharing. As a proxy for the pre-selection repertoire, out-of-frame TCRB sequences from naive cells were analyzed. The immuneACCESS repertoire file appears here via TCRdb, limited to in-frame rearrangements. These files lack a portion of the clones; in checked studies, under half of the deficit traces to unresolved V genes, and the cause of the others is not known. V and J calls and clone size are those listed in that table; D and trimming were worked out from the DNA. The sample table holds roughly 730,000 clones, of which roughly 12% were seen once. The leading ten clones occupy 0.022% of the sample.

The receptor chain draws on TRBV9 and TRBJ1-1; TRBD1 is possibly the D segment (5 matching bases). Specimen: naive CD4+ T cells from blood. The label giving this sample's cell subset or site can be read as: true naive CD4+ T cells. The clonotype was recovered from a man aged 18-30 years with type 1 diabetes. The DNA sequence is TGTGCCAGCAGCGTAGCAAGTAGGGGTTTGGCTGAAGCTTTCTTT. Its coded protein is CASSVASRGLAEAFF.